This TCR beta chain was observed in a study of control samples from healthy donors and cancer patients. Method: immunoSEQ multiplex PCR; TCRdb's copy keeps in-frame clones and lacks some. Counted here are just over 20,000 clones, about 85% occurring once; the ten biggest clones make up roughly 25%. This CDR3 is 14 amino acids long. Germline loops: CDR1 KGHDR, CDR2 SFDVKD. V lost 9 bases and J 6 bases, leaving 17 bases between the germline ends. This TCR came from a man aged 55 to 69 with colorectal cancer. Sequenced: PBMCs. The genes are TRBV24-1 and TRBJ2-1; D possibly corresponds to TRBD1 (5 bases). CDR3 nucleotide sequence: TGTGCCACCTCGTCAAGGACAATAATCAATGAGCAGTTCTTC. It specifies CATSSRTIINEQFF.